The rows below give T cell receptor beta chains drawn from one sample of a study of CD8+CD57+ T cells in acquired aplastic anemia. TCRdb ran MiXCR on the reads and lists one entry per CDR3 protein. The sample shows approximately 380,000 distinct CDR3 sequences, under 80% of them seen only once. The sequencing sample was made of sorted CD4+, CD8+, or CD8+CD57+ T cells (not recorded which) from PBMCs. The receptor set was obtained from a human donor in good health, serving as a control. CDR3s include the opening cysteine and the closing phenylalanine or tryptophan. A D gene is named only where the DNA matches it firmly. A clone size is listed for some rows: how often the clone was seen (once, few, many), or a class if it is expanded.

V gene	D gene	CDR3 length	J gene	clone size	CDR3 DNA	CDR3 protein
TRBV7-2	NA	14	TRBJ2-5	NA	TGTGCCAGCAGCTCCTTCACTGAGATTAGGGTGAATCACTTC	CASSSFTEIRVNHF
TRBV20-1	NA	11	TRBJ1-1	NA	TGCAGTGGTTCGTTCGACAGGGAAGCTTTCTTT	CSGSFDREAFF
TRBV11-1	NA	15	TRBJ2-3	once	TGTGCCAGCAGCACATACAGGGCTAGCACAGATACGCAGTATTTT	CASSTYRASTDTQYF
TRBV12-3/TRBV12-4	NA	14	TRBJ1-2	many	TGTGCCAGCACCATGGGGGGGAGAAGCTATGGCTACACCTTC	CASTMGGRSYGYTF
TRBV6-1	TRBD1	17	TRBJ2-2	NA	TGTGCCAGCAGCTTCCCGGGACAGGGTCCGAACACCGGGGAGCTGTTTTTT	CASSFPGQGPNTGELFF
TRBV20-1	NA	15	TRBJ2-3	NA	TGCAGTGCTAGACACAGCGGCGAAACACTAGATACGCAGTATTTT	CSARHSGETLDTQYF
TRBV5-6	TRBD2	16	TRBJ2-7	NA	TGTGCCAGCAGAAAAGGGTCCTGGGAGGGCCGATACGAGCAGTACTTC	CASRKGSWEGRYEQYF
TRBV5-8	NA	16	TRBJ2-6	many	TGTGCCAGCAGCTTGGGTCGGCCTTCTGGGGCCAACGTCCTGACTTTC	CASSLGRPSGANVLTF
TRBV2	NA	12	TRBJ1-1	many	TGTGCCAGCAGTGAAAGGGGGGTTGAAGCTTTCTTT	CASSERGVEAFF
TRBV15	NA	14	TRBJ1-6	many	TGTGCCACCAGCGGGCGGTCCTATAATTCACCCCTCCACTTT	CATSGRSYNSPLHF
TRBV5-1	NA	14	TRBJ2-7	NA	TGTGCCAGCAGTATGAGACCGGCCTCTTACGAGCAGTACTTC	CASSMRPASYEQYF
TRBV9	TRBD1	18	TRBJ2-7	NA	TGTGCCATCATAGACCCTACTACTGGGGGACAGGGGTCCTACGAGCAGTACTTC	CAIIDPTTGGQGSYEQYF
TRBV6-1	NA	14	TRBJ1-5	many	TGTGCCAGCAGTCAGGACCCACAGGATCAGCCCCAGCATTTT	CASSQDPQDQPQHF
TRBV9	NA	16	TRBJ1-2	NA	TGTGCCAGCAGCGTAGCCACGGGGGGAGCTATCTATGGCTACACCTTC	CASSVATGGAIYGYTF
TRBV19	NA	13	TRBJ2-7	few	TGTGCCAGTAGTACAGACAGGTCTGGCGAGCAGTACTTC	CASSTDRSGEQYF
TRBV20-1	TRBD1	15	TRBJ2-4	NA	TGCAGTGCTCCGAATAAACAGGGGGCGAAAAACATTCAGTACTTC	CSAPNKQGAKNIQYF
TRBV6-2/TRBV6-3	NA	11	TRBJ1-1	NA	TGTGCCGGCAGGCAGGGCCCTGAAGCTTTCTTT	CAGRQGPEAFF
TRBV7-8	TRBD2	14	TRBJ2-1	NA	TGTGCCAGCAGCTTATTGGCTAGCGGGGGGGATCAGTTCTTC	CASSLLASGGDQFF
TRBV12-3/TRBV12-4	NA	13	TRBJ1-2	NA	TGTGCCAGCAGTTTGTCCGGCAGCGTTGGCTACACCTTC	CASSLSGSVGYTF
TRBV10-3	TRBD1	15	TRBJ1-6	few	TGTGCCATCAGGACCTCGGGACAGGATAATTCACCCCTCCACTTT	CAIRTSGQDNSPLHF
TRBV5-1	NA	14	TRBJ1-6	once	TGCGCCAGCAACCAGGGTGATTCACATCTACCCCTCCACTTT	CASNQGDSHLPLHF
TRBV11-2	NA	15	TRBJ1-1	NA	TGCGCCAGCAGCTTGGATCGGGCGGGGAACACCGAAGCTTTCTTT	CASSLDRAGNTEAFF
TRBV2	NA	14	TRBJ2-1	many	TGTGCCAGCAGTGCGGACAGCCGGTACAATGAGCAGTTCTTC	CASSADSRYNEQFF
TRBV12-3/TRBV12-4	NA	11	TRBJ2-7	NA	TGTGCCAGCAGTTTTTTCGACGAGCAGTACTTC	CASSFFDEQYF
TRBV2	NA	11	TRBJ1-6	NA	TGTGCCAGCGCCTATAATTCACCCCTCCACTTT	CASAYNSPLHF
TRBV13	TRBD1	13	TRBJ1-2	NA	TGTGCCAGCAACCAGACAGGGACCGATGGCTACACCTTC	CASNQTGTDGYTF
TRBV12-3/TRBV12-4	TRBD1	15	TRBJ2-5	NA	TGTGCCAGCAGCTCGGGAGACAGGGGTGGAGAGACCCAGTACTTC	CASSSGDRGGETQYF
TRBV13	TRBD1	15	TRBJ2-5	NA	TGTGCCAGCAGCGGTGTGGGGACAGGGGATGAGACCCAGTACTTC	CASSGVGTGDETQYF
TRBV10-1	NA	13	TRBJ2-5	NA	TGCGCCAGCAGTGAGTGGTTAGGAGAGACCCAGTACTTC	CASSEWLGETQYF
TRBV3-1	NA	14	TRBJ1-2	many	TGTGCCAGCAGCCCAAGCCCAGGGATCGGTGGCTACACCTTC	CASSPSPGIGGYTF
TRBV7-3	TRBD2	15	TRBJ2-2	NA	TGTGCCAGCAGCCTGCCTAGCGGGGGGACCCGGTACTTCTTTTTT	CASSLPSGGTRYFFF
TRBV11-1	NA	15	TRBJ1-5	NA	TGTGCCAGCAGCCGTGACGAGGACTTCAATCAGCCCCAGCATTTT	CASSRDEDFNQPQHF
TRBV2	NA	15	TRBJ2-3	NA	TGTGCCAGCAGTGTCGGACGAATTCACACAGATACGCAGTATTTT	CASSVGRIHTDTQYF
TRBV30	TRBD1	14	TRBJ1-3	many	TGTGCCGAGCAGACAGGGGCTTCTGGAAACACCATATATTTT	CAEQTGASGNTIYF
TRBV7-9	NA	15	TRBJ2-5	NA	TGTGCCAGCAGCCTACCGTTCGAGGGACGAGAGACCCAGTACTTC	CASSLPFEGRETQYF
TRBV29-1	TRBD1	11	TRBJ1-2	NA	TGCAGCGAGGTCACAGGGGATGGCTACACCTTC	CSEVTGDGYTF
TRBV7-2	NA	16	TRBJ1-3	NA	TGTGCCAGCAGCATAGCACCGACTAGCATTAGAGAGAACATATATTTT	CASSIAPTSIRENIYF
TRBV2	NA	13	TRBJ1-1	many	TGTGCCAGCAGTGAAGAGTGGGGGGCTGAAGCTTTCTTT	CASSEEWGAEAFF
TRBV9	NA	16	TRBJ2-6	NA	TGTGCCAGCAGCGAAGCAGGGGAGGGCTCCTACGAGCTCCTGACTTTC	CASSEAGEGSYELLTF
TRBV20-1	NA	10	TRBJ1-2	NA	TGCAGCGTTGGTATAGGCGGCTACACCTTC	CSVGIGGYTF
TRBV20-1	NA	14	TRBJ2-1	NA	TGCAGTGCTGGACGAGACGGGGGAGGCAATGAGCAGTTCTTC	CSAGRDGGGNEQFF
TRBV29-1	NA	14	TRBJ2-3	NA	TGCAGCGTCCCAGGACAGGAGGGGACAGATACGCAGTATTTT	CSVPGQEGTDTQYF
TRBV7-2	NA	14	TRBJ1-3	once	TGTGCCAGCAGCTTAGCGGGCCCTGCAAACGAGCTATACTTT	CASSLAGPANELYF
TRBV5-1	TRBD1	20	TRBJ2-6	NA	TGCGCCAGCAGCTTGAGACCCCTTTCCACAGGGGGCGACGGGGCCAACGTCCTGACTTTC	CASSLRPLSTGGDGANVLTF
TRBV7-2	NA	16	TRBJ1-6	many	TGTGCCAGCAGCTTAGATGGCGGCTCCTATAATTCACCCCTCCACTTT	CASSLDGGSYNSPLHF
TRBV5-1	NA	16	TRBJ1-1	NA	TGCGCCAGCAGCTTGGAGACAGTGGGCGAGGGAACTGAAGCTTTCTTT	CASSLETVGEGTEAFF
TRBV10-3	NA	13	TRBJ2-7	many	TGTGCCATCAGGGTCGGCGGCTCCTACGAGCAGTACTTC	CAIRVGGSYEQYF
TRBV20-1	NA	11	TRBJ1-1	NA	TGCAGTGCTAGGGAAGGCGGGGAAGCATTCTTT	CSAREGGEAFF
TRBV10-3	TRBD1	13	TRBJ2-7	NA	TGTGCCACACCAAGACAGGGGCGGTACGAGCAGTACTTC	CATPRQGRYEQYF
TRBV2	TRBD1	15	TRBJ2-5	NA	TGTGCCAGCAGTGCTGAGACAGGGGGACAAGAGACCCAGTACTTC	CASSAETGGQETQYF
TRBV24-1	NA	15	TRBJ2-7	NA	TGTGCCACCAGTGATTTCGCGGCACGCCACGACGAGCAGTACTTC	CATSDFAARHDEQYF
TRBV10-3	NA	13	TRBJ2-5	NA	TGTGCCATGGGCCTGCCCGGCCAAGAGACCCAGTACTTC	CAMGLPGQETQYF
TRBV20-1	NA	13	TRBJ1-4	many	TGCAGTGCTCCCGTTGGGGGGTATGAAAAACTGTTTTTT	CSAPVGGYEKLFF
TRBV20-1	TRBD2	14	TRBJ2-7	NA	TGCAGTGCTGCTAGCGGGGGGACCTTCGCCGAGCAGTACTTC	CSAASGGTFAEQYF